This T cell receptor (beta chain) emerged from a study of response to subunit inactivated influenza vaccine. CDR3 length: 16 residues. From germline, CDR1 is SQVTM and CDR2 ANQGSEA. Trimming removed 5 bases from V and 0 bases from J, with 18 bases in between. TCRdb reanalysed the RT-PCR reads using MiXCR and keeps one entry per CDR3 protein. The sample yields more than 450,000 distinct CDR3 sequences, about 11% seen once. These sequences were also reported in another study, on T cells expressing NK-cell markers. That publication notes: Production of TCR beta cDNA relied on 5'RACE template switching with UMIs.

This material consisted of PBMCs from blood, taken on the day of vaccination. The origin of this receptor is a man in his fifties who received an inactivated influenza vaccine. The V gene is TRBV29-1, the J gene TRBJ2-3; no clear D gene. DNA for the CDR3: TGCAGCGTTAAAAAGGCCCTGACCCTTAGCACAGATACGCAGTATTTT. Its protein is CSVKKALTLSTDTQYF.